This T cell receptor beta chain came from a study of cytomegalovirus exposure and HLA in healthy donors. The germline V gene encodes CDR1 SGHAT and CDR2 FQNNGV. CDR3 length: 14 amino acids. V lost 7 bases and J 1 base, leaving 13 bases between the germline ends. This clone has just one count. Its antigen remains unknown. Using immunoSEQ multiplex PCR, the repertoire was profiled, and TCRdb retains in-frame clones only, with some absent. The data contain 200,000 or so clones, 84% of them singletons. The study's findings and limits: Researchers catalogued roughly 170 TCR beta chains as cytomegalovirus-associated. Whilst most TCR sequences proved rare, a subset of public TCRs occurred across many donors.

The sample consisted of PBMCs. The receptor was derived from a woman aged 25 to 39 in good health and CMV-seropositive. The rearrangement joins TRBV11-2 to TRBJ1-1; no clear D gene. As DNA, the CDR3 is TGTGCCAGCACTCGTCCGGGAAGGAACACTGAAGCTTTCTTT. Translating gives CASTRPGRNTEAFF.